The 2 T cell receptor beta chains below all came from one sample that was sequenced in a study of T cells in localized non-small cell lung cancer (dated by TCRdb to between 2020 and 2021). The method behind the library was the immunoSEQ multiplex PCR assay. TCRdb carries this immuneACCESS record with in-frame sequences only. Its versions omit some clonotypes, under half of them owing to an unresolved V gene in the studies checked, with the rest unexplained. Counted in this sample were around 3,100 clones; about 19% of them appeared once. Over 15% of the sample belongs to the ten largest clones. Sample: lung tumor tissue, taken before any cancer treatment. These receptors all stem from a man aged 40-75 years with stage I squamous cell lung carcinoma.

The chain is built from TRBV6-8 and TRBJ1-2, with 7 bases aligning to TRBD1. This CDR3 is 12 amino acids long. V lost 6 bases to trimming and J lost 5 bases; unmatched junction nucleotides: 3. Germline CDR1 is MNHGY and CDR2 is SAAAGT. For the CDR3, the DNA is TGTGCCAGCAGCGCAGGGGGATATGGCTACACCTTC. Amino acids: CASSAGGYGYTF.

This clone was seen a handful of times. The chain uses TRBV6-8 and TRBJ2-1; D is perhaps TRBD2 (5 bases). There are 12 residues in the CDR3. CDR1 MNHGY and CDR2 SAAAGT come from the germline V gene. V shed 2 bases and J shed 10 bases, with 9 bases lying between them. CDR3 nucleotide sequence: TGTGCCAGCAGTTACCTTGAGGGCGAGCAGTTCTTC. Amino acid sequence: CASSYLEGEQFF.